These T cell receptor beta chains were read from a single sample in a study of blood T cells in healthy people across ages. TCRdb passed the 5' RACE reads through MiXCR, listing each CDR3 protein once. The sample includes 650,000 to 900,000 distinct CDR3 sequences, approximately 59% of them seen just once. Source material: blood. Source of these receptors: a man aged 30 to 39 in good health. CDR3s include the opening cysteine and the closing phenylalanine or tryptophan. D genes are given only for firm matches. The size of a clone is reported for some rows only, either as once, few or many, or as a class for expanded clones.

-	TRBJ2-7	TRBV20-1	TRBD1	CSATDRRIYEQYF	TGCAGTGCGACGGACAGGAGAATCTACGAGCAGTACTTC
few	TRBJ2-1	TRBV10-3	-	CAISESNGVGTGRGNEQFF	TGTGCCATCAGTGAGTCGAATGGAGTCGGGACGGGGCGGGGCAATGAGCAGTTCTTC
-	TRBJ2-5	TRBV2	TRBD1	CASTLLTGTEETQYF	TGTGCCAGCACCCTCCTTACCGGGACAGAAGAGACCCAGTACTTC
-	TRBJ1-6	TRBV28	-	CASSRSTDSPLHF	TGTGCCAGCAGCCGAAGCACAGATTCACCCCTCCACTTT
-	TRBJ1-1	TRBV7-3	-	CASSSYRSATEAFF	TGTGCCAGCAGCTCGTACCGAAGTGCCACTGAAGCTTTCTTT
many	TRBJ2-7	TRBV15	-	CATSRDEDEQYF	TGTGCCACCAGCAGAGATGAGGACGAGCAGTACTTC
-	TRBJ1-4	TRBV7-9	TRBD1	CASTGQGEGEKLFF	TGTGCCAGCACCGGACAGGGAGAAGGTGAAAAACTGTTTTTT
-	TRBJ1-2	TRBV7-2	TRBD1	CASSLNRQGHNGYTF	TGTGCCAGCAGCTTAAACCGACAGGGGCACAACGGCTACACCTTC
-	TRBJ2-3	TRBV9	-	CASSEYRVGPDTQYF	TGTGCCAGCAGCGAATACAGGGTTGGGCCAGATACGCAGTATTTT
-	TRBJ2-5	TRBV9	-	CASSPHGGDNEQYF	TGTGCCAGCAGCCCACACGGAGGTGACAATGAGCAGTACTTC
once	TRBJ2-1	TRBV15	-	CATSRYGGGGNLHEQFF	TGTGCCACCAGCAGATACGGAGGGGGCGGTAATCTGCATGAGCAGTTCTTC
-	TRBJ2-1	TRBV21-1	-	CASTDSQETQFF	TGTGCCAGCACTGACAGTCAAGAGACCCAGTTCTTC
-	TRBJ1-5	TRBV4-3	TRBD1	CASSQERGLGTGGQPQHF	TGCGCCAGCAGCCAAGAGAGAGGACTTGGGACAGGGGGACAGCCCCAGCATTTT
-	TRBJ1-2	TRBV12-3/TRBV12-4	-	CASSFTSGSGYTF	TGTGCCAGCAGTTTTACTTCAGGGTCTGGCTACACCTTC
few	TRBJ1-2	TRBV10-3	-	CAISEGVANYGYTF	TGTGCCATCAGTGAGGGGGTTGCTAACTATGGCTACACCTTC
-	TRBJ1-1	TRBV5-1	TRBD1	CASRSQGAVTEAFF	TGCGCCAGCAGGTCACAGGGGGCTGTAACTGAAGCTTTCTTT
-	TRBJ1-1	TRBV10-3	TRBD1	CAIITDRGGTAFF	TGTGCCATCATTACCGACAGGGGGGGAACGGCTTTCTTT
-	TRBJ1-2	TRBV6-5	TRBD1	CASSYGTVFTGYTF	TGTGCCAGCAGTTATGGGACAGTGTTTACTGGCTACACCTTC
many	TRBJ2-1	TRBV5-1	TRBD2	CASSSLAGAAYNEQFF	TGCGCCAGCAGCTCCCTAGCGGGGGCGGCCTACAATGAGCAGTTCTTC
few	TRBJ2-4	TRBV6-6	-	CASSYSEMDIQYF	TGTGCCAGCAGTTACTCAGAAATGGACATTCAGTACTTC
many	TRBJ2-2	TRBV7-9	-	CAQPPFRGANTGELFF	TGTGCCCAACCCCCATTCAGGGGGGCGAACACCGGGGAGCTGTTTTTT
-	TRBJ2-4	TRBV11-1	-	CASSLELAKNIQYF	TGTGCCAGCAGCTTAGAACTAGCCAAAAACATTCAGTACTTC
-	TRBJ1-5	TRBV11-2	-	CASSSGYRLEPQHF	TGTGCCAGCAGCTCAGGGTACCGCTTGGAGCCCCAGCATTTT
few	TRBJ2-7	TRBV5-1	-	CASSSKDGAPGPYEQYF	TGCGCCAGCAGCTCAAAGGACGGGGCACCTGGTCCGTACGAGCAGTACTTC
-	TRBJ2-7	TRBV7-3	-	CASSLSWTDVYEQYF	TGTGCCAGCAGCTTATCTTGGACCGATGTATACGAGCAGTACTTC
few	TRBJ2-3	TRBV6-6	TRBD1	CASSYRDRGSDTQYF	TGTGCCAGTAGTTACCGGGACAGGGGATCTGATACGCAGTATTTT
-	TRBJ1-1	TRBV29-1	-	CSARRPNTEAFF	TGCAGCGCCCGGCGTCCGAACACTGAAGCTTTCTTT